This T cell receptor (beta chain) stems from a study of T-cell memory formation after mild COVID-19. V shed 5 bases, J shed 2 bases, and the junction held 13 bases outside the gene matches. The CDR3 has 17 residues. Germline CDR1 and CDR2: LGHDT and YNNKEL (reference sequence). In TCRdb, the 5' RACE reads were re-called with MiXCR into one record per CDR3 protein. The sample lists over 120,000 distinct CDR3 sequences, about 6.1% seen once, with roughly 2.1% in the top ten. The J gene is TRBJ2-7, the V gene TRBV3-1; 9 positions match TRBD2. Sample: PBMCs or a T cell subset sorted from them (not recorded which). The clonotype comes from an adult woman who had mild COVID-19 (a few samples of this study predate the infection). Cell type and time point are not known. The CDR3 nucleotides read TGTGCCAGCAGCAAACGCCCACTAGCGGGCGTTACCTACGAGCAGTACTTC. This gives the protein CASSKRPLAGVTYEQYF.